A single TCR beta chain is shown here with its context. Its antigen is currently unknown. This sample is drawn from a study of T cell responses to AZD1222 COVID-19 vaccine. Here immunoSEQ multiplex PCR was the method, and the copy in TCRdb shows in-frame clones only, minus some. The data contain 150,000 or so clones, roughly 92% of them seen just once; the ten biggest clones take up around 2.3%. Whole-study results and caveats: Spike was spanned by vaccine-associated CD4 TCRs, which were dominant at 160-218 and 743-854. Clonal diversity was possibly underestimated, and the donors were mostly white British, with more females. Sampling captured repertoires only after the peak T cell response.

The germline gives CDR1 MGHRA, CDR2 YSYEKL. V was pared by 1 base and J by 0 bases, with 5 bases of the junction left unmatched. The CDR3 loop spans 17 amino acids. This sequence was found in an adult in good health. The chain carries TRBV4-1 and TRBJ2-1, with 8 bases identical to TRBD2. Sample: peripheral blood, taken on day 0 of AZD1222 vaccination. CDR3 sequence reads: CASSQVALAVSYNEQFF. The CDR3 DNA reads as TGCGCCAGCAGCCAAGTTGCACTAGCGGTCTCCTACAATGAGCAGTTCTTC.